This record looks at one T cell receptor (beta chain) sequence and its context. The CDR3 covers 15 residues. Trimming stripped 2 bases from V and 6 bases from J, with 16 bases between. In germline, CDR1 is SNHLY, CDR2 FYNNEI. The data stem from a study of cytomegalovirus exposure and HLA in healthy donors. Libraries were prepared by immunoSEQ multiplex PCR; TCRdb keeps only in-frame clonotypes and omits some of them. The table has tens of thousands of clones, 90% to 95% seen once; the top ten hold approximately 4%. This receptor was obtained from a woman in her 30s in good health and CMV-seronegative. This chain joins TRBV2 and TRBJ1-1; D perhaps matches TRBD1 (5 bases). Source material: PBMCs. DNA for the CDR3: TGTGCCAGCAGTGAACAGGGTCTCTTTTTGGCTGAAGCTTTCTTT. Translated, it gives CASSEQGLFLAEAFF.